The 20 T cell receptor beta chains listed next were all sequenced from one sample in a study of T cell responses to AZD1222 COVID-19 vaccine. The assay was immunoSEQ multiplex PCR, and TCRdb's table has in-frame clones only and misses some. The sample lists approximately 150,000 clones; 80% to 90% were seen once. The source was peripheral blood, collected on day 0 of AZD1222 vaccination. These receptors were obtained from an adult in good health.

The V call is TRBV7-2, the J call TRBJ1-5, with TRBD1 as a possible D gene (5 bases). This CDR3 comprises 13 residues. The germline V and J ends were trimmed by 4 bases and 5 bases, with 9 bases remaining between them. The germline gives CDR1 SGHTA, CDR2 FQGNSA. CDR3 region: CASSSWGDQPQHF. CDR3 in DNA: TGTGCCAGCAGCTCGTGGGGCGATCAGCCCCAGCATTTT.

The chain joins TRBV29-1 to TRBJ2-7, with 10 positions matching TRBD1. Looked up from germline, CDR1 is SQVTM and CDR2 is ANQGSEA. The CDR3 covers 15 residues. The ends lost 6 bases at V and 0 bases at J; junction bases unmatched: 8. CDR3 residues: CSVIGQGGISYEQYF. As DNA, the CDR3 is TGCAGCGTCATTGGACAGGGGGGAATCTCCTACGAGCAGTACTTC.

The chain joins TRBV18 to TRBJ1-1, with 8 bases matching TRBD1. CDR3 length: 13 residues. Trimming at V came to 5 bases and at J to 8 bases, leaving 7 bases not matched to a gene. Germline CDR1 and CDR2: KGHSH and LQKENI. CDR3 nucleotide sequence: TGTGCCAGCTCATCGACAGGGGTCACCGAAGCTTTCTTT. Translated, it gives CASSSTGVTEAFF. Together with reference TRBV18 and TRBJ1-1, the CDR3 gives the full variable domain: NAGVMQNPRHLVRRRGQEARLRCSPMKGHSHVYWYRQLPEEGLKFMVYLQKENIIDESGMPKERFSAEFPKEGPSILRIQQVVRGDSAAYFCASSSTGVTEAFFGQGTRLTVV.

J is TRBJ1-5 and V is TRBV18, with D hard to call. Trimming shortened V by 3 bases and J by 0 bases, and 6 bases separated the two germline ends. The germline CDR1 and CDR2 sequences are KGHSH and LQKENI. The CDR3 totals 14 residues. The CDR3 region has the DNA TGTGCCAGCTCACCCCTAGGTAGCAATCAGCCCCAGCATTTT. This encodes CASSPLGSNQPQHF.

The gene calls are TRBV19 and TRBJ1-2; possible D gene TRBD1, 5 bases. The length of the CDR3 is 15 residues. The V and J ends lost 1 base and 4 bases respectively, with 13 bases between them. Germline V gene sequence: CDR1 LNHDA, CDR2 SQIVND (reference sequence). This CDR3 reads CASSIVGPSSYGYTF. CDR3 in DNA: TGTGCCAGTAGTATAGTGGGACCCTCTTCCTATGGCTACACCTTC. Using reference TRBV19 and TRBJ1-2 for the parts outside the CDR3, the full variable domain is DGGITQSPKYLFRKEGQNVTLSCEQNLNHDAMYWYRQDPGQGLRLIYYSQIVNDFQKGDIAEGYSVSREKKESFPLTVTSAQKNPTAFYLCASSIVGPSSYGYTFGSGTRLTVV.

The chain joins TRBV2 to TRBJ2-1; D is possibly TRBD2 (6 bases). The germline gives CDR1 SNHLY, CDR2 FYNNEI. The CDR3 totals 12 residues. Between the trimmed V and J ends, which lost 7 bases and 9 bases, there was a span of 13 bases. Written as DNA, the CDR3 is TGTGCCAGCACCGGTAGCGGTTTTGAGCAGTTCTTC. It specifies CASTGSGFEQFF.

The chain is built from TRBV5-1 and TRBJ2-1; weak D call: TRBD1 (5 bases). Per germline, CDR1 SGHRS and CDR2 YFSETQ. The CDR3 totals 17 residues. Trimming removed 3 bases from V and 8 bases from J, with 24 bases in between. The CDR3 DNA reads as TGCGCCAGCAGCTCCTCCTTGCTGGGGCAAGGGTTCCATGAGCAGTTCTTC. The encoded protein is CASSSSLLGQGFHEQFF. Variable domain in full (rest from reference TRBV5-1 and TRBJ2-1): KAGVTQTPRYLIKTRGQQVTLSCSPISGHRSVSWYQQTPGQGLQFLFEYFSETQRNKGNFPGRFSGRQFSNSRSEMNVSTLELGDSALYLCASSSSLLGQGFHEQFFGPGTRLTVL.

The chain recombines TRBV19 with TRBJ2-7, with D hard to call. CDR1 is LNHDA, CDR2 SQIVND, per germline (reference sequence). The CDR3 covers 13 residues. V lost 7 bases to trimming and J lost 5 bases, with 15 bases between them. In DNA form, the CDR3 reads TGTGCCAGTACCTCCACGGTGAAGAACGAGCAGTACTTC. It specifies CASTSTVKNEQYF.

The chain couples TRBV5-1 to TRBJ1-3, with no clear D. The V gene's germline CDR1 is SGHRS and CDR2 YFSETQ. The CDR3 sequence is 16 residues long. V lost 3 bases to trimming and J lost 2 bases, with 15 bases between them. The CDR3 DNA reads TGCGCCAGCAGCTCGACCAGTGGGTTTGCTGGAAACACCATATATTTT. This sequence encodes CASSSTSGFAGNTIYF.

V is TRBV19 and J is TRBJ1-5; D is unclear. Trimming removed 9 bases at V and 0 bases at J, with 9 bases between. CDR1 is LNHDA, CDR2 SQIVND, per germline (reference sequence). This CDR3 has 13 amino acids. As DNA, the CDR3 is TGTGCCAGCCATCCAGATAGCAATCAGCCCCAGCATTTT. This sequence encodes CASHPDSNQPQHF.

V gene TRBV11-2 combines with J gene TRBJ1-1; D unclear. CDR1 is SGHAT, CDR2 FQNNGV, per germline. V was cut by 3 bases and J by 4 bases, with 12 bases left in between. CDR3 length: 14 amino acids. The CDR3 DNA sequence: TGTGCCAGCAGCTTCTCGCGGGGTGGCACTGAAGCTTTCTTT. This codes for CASSFSRGGTEAFF.

The gene calls are TRBV27 and TRBJ1-6; D is unclear. Germline V CDR1 and CDR2: MNHEY, SMNVEV (reference sequence). V lost 7 bases and J 10 bases, leaving 8 bases between the germline ends. The CDR3 is 11 amino acids. The CDR3 here is CASIRLSPLHF. CDR3 sequence (DNA): TGTGCCAGCATTAGGCTGTCACCCCTCCACTTT.

The chain recombines TRBV28 with TRBJ1-2; D might be TRBD1 (6 bases). Germline CDR1 is MDHEN and CDR2 is SYDVKM. V gave up 2 bases and J gave up 5 bases, with 12 bases separating them. The CDR3 runs 14 residues. In DNA, the CDR3 is TGTGCCAGCAGTTTACAGGGGTGGGGATATGGCTACACCTTC. This sequence encodes CASSLQGWGYGYTF.

This chain joins TRBV28 and TRBJ2-2, with 9 bases that match TRBD1. The CDR3 sequence is 16 residues long. Unmatched junction bases numbered 5, after V lost 3 bases and J lost 3 bases. From germline, CDR1 is MDHEN and CDR2 SYDVKM. This chain's CDR3 is CASSFWDRVDTGELFF. The CDR3 coding sequence is TGTGCCAGCAGTTTCTGGGACAGGGTTGACACCGGGGAGCTGTTTTTT. The complete variable domain, with remaining parts taken from reference TRBV28 and TRBJ2-2, reads DVKVTQSSRYLVKRTGEKVFLECVQDMDHENMFWYRQDPGLGLRLIYFSYDVKMKEKGDIPEGYSVSREKKERFSLILESASTNQTSMYLCASSFWDRVDTGELFFGEGSRLTVL.

In DNA form, the CDR3 reads TGTGCCATCACAGGACAGGGCAGATACGAGCAGTACTTC. Its translation: CAITGQGRYEQYF. The chain links TRBV10-3 to TRBJ2-7; TRBD1 matches at 8 bases. Germline CDR1 ENHRY, CDR2 SYGVKD. V was clipped by 7 bases and J by 4 bases; unmatched bases: 6. The CDR3 covers 13 residues.

The sample holds one count of this clone. The chain links TRBV6-2 or TRBV6-3 to TRBJ2-7; 9 bases match TRBD1. V was pared by 1 base and J by 4 bases, with 2 bases of the junction left unmatched. This CDR3 is 14 amino acids long. Germline V gene data show CDR1 as MNHEY and CDR2 as SVGEGT. CDR3: CASSYFGQGYEQYF. CDR3 DNA: TGTGCCAGCAGTTACTTTGGACAGGGGTACGAGCAGTACTTC.

The chain joins TRBV7-2 to TRBJ1-2; TRBD1 matches at 7 bases. CDR1 is SGHTA, CDR2 FQGNSA, per germline. The CDR3 covers 14 residues. The ends lost 4 bases at V and 4 bases at J; junction bases unmatched: 6. CDR3 amino acids: CASSSLGQPYGYTF. DNA for the CDR3: TGTGCCAGCAGCTCGCTGGGACAGCCCTATGGCTACACCTTC.

This chain uses TRBV6-2 or TRBV6-3 with TRBJ2-1, with D possibly being TRBD1 (5 bases). Germline-derived CDR1 and CDR2 are MNHEY and SVGEGT. The CDR3 consists of 15 residues. The V and J ends lost 2 bases and 3 bases respectively, with 11 bases between them. This CDR3 is CASSYARVDYNEQFF. DNA of the CDR3: TGTGCCAGCAGTTACGCCAGGGTAGACTACAATGAGCAGTTCTTC.

This chain uses TRBV14 with TRBJ2-1; TRBD1 might be the D (6 bases). V lost 1 base and J lost 4, with 11 bases in between. The germline V gene encodes CDR1 SGHDN and CDR2 FVKESK. This CDR3 spans 15 amino acids. The CDR3: CASSQGDTAYNEQFF. CDR3 nucleotide sequence: TGTGCCAGCAGCCAAGGGGACACCGCGTACAATGAGCAGTTCTTC.

The gene calls are TRBV5-1 and TRBJ2-1; 7 nucleotides line up with TRBD1. V lost 5 bases and J lost 7; bases outside the gene matches: 6. This CDR3 has 13 amino acids. Looked up from germline, CDR1 is SGHRS and CDR2 is YFSETQ. The CDR3 region is CASRKQGMNEQFF. CDR3 nucleotide sequence: TGCGCCAGCAGGAAACAGGGGATGAATGAGCAGTTCTTC.